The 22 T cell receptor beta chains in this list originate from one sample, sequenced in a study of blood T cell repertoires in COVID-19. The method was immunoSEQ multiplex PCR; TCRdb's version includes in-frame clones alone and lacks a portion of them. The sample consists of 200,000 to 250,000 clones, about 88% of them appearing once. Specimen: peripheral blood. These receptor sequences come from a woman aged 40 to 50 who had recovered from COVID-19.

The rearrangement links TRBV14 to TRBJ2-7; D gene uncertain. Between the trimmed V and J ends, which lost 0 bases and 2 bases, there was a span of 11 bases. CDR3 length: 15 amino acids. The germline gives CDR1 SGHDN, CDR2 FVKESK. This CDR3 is CASSQDEALPYEQYF. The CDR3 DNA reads TGTGCCAGCAGCCAAGATGAGGCACTACCCTACGAGCAGTACTTC.

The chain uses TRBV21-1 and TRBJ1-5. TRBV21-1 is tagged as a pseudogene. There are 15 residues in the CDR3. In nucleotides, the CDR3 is TGTGCCAGCAGCAATAGGGGTGGGGGAGGTCAGCCCCAGCATTTT. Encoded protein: CASSNRGGGGQPQHF.

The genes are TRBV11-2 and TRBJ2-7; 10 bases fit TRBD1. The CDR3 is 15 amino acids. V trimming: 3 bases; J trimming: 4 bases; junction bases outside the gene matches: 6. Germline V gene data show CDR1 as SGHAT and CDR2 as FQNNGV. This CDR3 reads CASSFLGQGIYEQYF. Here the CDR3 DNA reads TGTGCCAGCAGCTTTCTGGGACAGGGGATATACGAGCAGTACTTC.

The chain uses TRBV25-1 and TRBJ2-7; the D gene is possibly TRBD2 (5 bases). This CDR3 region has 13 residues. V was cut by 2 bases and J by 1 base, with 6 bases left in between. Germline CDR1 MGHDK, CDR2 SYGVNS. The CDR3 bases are TGTGCCAGCAGTGAAGGAGGATCCTACGAGCAGTACTTC. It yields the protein CASSEGGSYEQYF.

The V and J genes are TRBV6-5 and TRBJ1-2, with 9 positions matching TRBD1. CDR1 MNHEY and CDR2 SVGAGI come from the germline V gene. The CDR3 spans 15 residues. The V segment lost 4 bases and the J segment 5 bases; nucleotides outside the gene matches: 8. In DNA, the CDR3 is TGTGCCAGCAGTTCCGGGACAGGGTCCTATTATGGCTACACCTTC. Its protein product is CASSSGTGSYYGYTF.

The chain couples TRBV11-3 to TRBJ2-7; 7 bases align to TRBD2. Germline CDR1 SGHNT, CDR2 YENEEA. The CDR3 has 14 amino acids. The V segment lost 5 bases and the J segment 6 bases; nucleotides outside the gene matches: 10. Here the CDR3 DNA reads TGTGCCAGCAGCCCTTCGCGGGAGCGGGGCGAGCAGTACTTC. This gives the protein CASSPSRERGEQYF.

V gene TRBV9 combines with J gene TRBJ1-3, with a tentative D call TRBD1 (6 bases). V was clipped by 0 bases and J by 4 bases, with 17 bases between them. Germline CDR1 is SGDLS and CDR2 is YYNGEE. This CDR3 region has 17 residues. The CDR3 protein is CASSVAGGPGGGNTIYF. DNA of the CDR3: TGTGCCAGCAGCGTAGCTGGGGGCCCCGGAGGAGGAAACACCATATATTTT. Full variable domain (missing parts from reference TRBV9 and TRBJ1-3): DSGVTQTPKHLITATGQRVTLRCSPRSGDLSVYWYQQSLDQGLQFLIQYYNGEERAKGNILERFSAQQFPDLHSELNLSSLELGDSALYFCASSVAGGPGGGNTIYFGEGSWLTVV.

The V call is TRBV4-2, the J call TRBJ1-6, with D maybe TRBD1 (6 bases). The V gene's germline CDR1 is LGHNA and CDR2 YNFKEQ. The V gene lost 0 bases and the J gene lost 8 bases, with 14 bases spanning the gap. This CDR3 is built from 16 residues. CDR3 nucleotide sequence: TGTGCCAGCAGCCAAGACCAGGGGTCAGGGTATTCACCCCTCCACTTT. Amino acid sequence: CASSQDQGSGYSPLHF.

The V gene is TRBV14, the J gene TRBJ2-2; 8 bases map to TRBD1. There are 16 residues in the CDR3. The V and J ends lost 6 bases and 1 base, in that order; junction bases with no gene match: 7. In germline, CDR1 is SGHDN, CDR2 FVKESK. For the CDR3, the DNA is TGTGCCAGCAGTTTCAACAGGGGGGTGAACACCGGGGAGCTGTTTTTT. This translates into CASSFNRGVNTGELFF.

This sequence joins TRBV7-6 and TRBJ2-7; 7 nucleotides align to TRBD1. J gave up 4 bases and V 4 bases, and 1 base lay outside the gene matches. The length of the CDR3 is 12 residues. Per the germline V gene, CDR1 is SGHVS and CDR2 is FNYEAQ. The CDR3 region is CASSSQGYEQYF. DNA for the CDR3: TGTGCCAGCAGCTCACAGGGGTACGAGCAGTACTTC.

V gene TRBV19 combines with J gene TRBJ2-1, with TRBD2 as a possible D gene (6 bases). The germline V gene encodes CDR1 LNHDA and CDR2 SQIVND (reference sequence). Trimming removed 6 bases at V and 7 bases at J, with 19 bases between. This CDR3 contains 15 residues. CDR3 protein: CASSQPGRHGNEQFF. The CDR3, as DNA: TGTGCCAGTAGCCAACCCGGGAGACACGGGAATGAGCAGTTCTTC.

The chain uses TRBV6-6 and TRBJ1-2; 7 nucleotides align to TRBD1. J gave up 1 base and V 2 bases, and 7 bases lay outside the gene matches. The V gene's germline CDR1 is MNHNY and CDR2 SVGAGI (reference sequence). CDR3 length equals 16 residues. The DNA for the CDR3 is TGTGCCAGCAGTTACGGGACAGCTGGGGGTAACTATGGCTACACCTTC. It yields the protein CASSYGTAGGNYGYTF.

The CDR3, as DNA: TGCAGCGTTGAAATGATGACAGCAACTAATGAAAAACTGTTTTTT. This gives the protein CSVEMMTATNEKLFF. V usage is TRBV29-1 and J usage is TRBJ1-4; D may be TRBD1 (5 bases). The CDR3 extends over 15 amino acids. Germline V gene lookup returns CDR1 SQVTM and CDR2 ANQGSEA. Trimming took 2 bases from V and 0 from J, leaving 10 bases between them.

CDR3 sequence (DNA): TGTGCCAGCAGCAACCGGGGGGGGGACCCGTCCGGAGATACGCAGTATTTT. Its protein product is CASSNRGGDPSGDTQYF. The chain has TRBV3-1 (or the pseudogene TRBV3-2) and TRBJ2-3; 8 positions match TRBD2. The CDR3 is made up of 17 amino acids. Germline CDR1 and CDR2: LGHDT and YNNKEL (reference sequence). V shed 5 bases, J shed 5 bases, and the junction held 15 bases outside the gene matches.

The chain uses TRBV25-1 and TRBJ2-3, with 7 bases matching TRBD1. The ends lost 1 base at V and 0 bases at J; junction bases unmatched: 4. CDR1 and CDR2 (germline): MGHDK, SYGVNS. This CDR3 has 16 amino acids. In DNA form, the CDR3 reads TGTGCCAGCAGTGAATGGGTGGGACAGAGCACAGATACGCAGTATTTT. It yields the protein CASSEWVGQSTDTQYF.

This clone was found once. The CDR3 loop reads CASSSAGLTYNEQFF. CDR3 in DNA: TGTGCCAGCAGCTCTGCGGGATTGACCTACAATGAGCAGTTCTTC. The chain joins TRBV7-2 to TRBJ2-1; possibly TRBD2 for D (6 bases). CDR1 is SGHTA, CDR2 FQGNSA, per germline. Between the trimmed V and J ends, which lost 4 bases and 2 bases, there was a span of 12 bases. CDR3 length: 15 amino acids.

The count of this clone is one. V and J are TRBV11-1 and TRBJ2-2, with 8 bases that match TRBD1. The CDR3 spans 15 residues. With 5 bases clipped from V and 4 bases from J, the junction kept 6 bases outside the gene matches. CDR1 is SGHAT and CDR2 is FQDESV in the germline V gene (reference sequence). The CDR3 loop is CASSPTDRATGELFF. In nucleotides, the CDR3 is TGTGCCAGCAGCCCCACGGACAGGGCCACCGGGGAGCTGTTTTTT.

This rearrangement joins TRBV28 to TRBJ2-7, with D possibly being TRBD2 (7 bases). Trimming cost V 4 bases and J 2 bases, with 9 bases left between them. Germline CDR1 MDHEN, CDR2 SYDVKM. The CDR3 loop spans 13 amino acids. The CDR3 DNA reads TGTGCCAGCAGTTGGGGGGGCCCCTACGAGCAGTACTTC. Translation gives CASSWGGPYEQYF.

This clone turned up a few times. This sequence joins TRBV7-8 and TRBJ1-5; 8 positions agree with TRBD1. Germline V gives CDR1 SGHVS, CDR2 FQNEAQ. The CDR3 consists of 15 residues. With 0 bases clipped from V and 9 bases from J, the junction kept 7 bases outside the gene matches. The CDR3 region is CASSLAEGQGTPQHF. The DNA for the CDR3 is TGTGCCAGCAGCTTAGCGGAAGGACAGGGTACGCCCCAGCATTTT. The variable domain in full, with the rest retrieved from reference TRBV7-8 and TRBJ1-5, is GAGVSQSPRYKVAKRGQDVALRCDPISGHVSLFWYQQALGQGPEFLTYFQNEAQLDKSGLPSDRFFAERPEGSVSTLKIQRTQQEDSAVYLCASSLAEGQGTPQHFGDGTRLSIL.

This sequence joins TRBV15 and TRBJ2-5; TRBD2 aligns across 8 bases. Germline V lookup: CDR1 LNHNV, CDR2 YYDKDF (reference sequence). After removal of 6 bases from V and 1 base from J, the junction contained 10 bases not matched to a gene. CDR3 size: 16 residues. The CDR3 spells CATRRTGLVGQETQYF. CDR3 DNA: TGTGCCACCAGGCGAACGGGACTAGTGGGCCAAGAGACCCAGTACTTC.

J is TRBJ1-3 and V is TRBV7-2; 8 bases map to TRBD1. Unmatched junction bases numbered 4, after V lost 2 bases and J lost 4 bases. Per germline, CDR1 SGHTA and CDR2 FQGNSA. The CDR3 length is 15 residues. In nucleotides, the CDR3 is TGTGCCAGCAGCTTAACGACAGGGGAAGGAAACACCATATATTTT. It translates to CASSLTTGEGNTIYF.

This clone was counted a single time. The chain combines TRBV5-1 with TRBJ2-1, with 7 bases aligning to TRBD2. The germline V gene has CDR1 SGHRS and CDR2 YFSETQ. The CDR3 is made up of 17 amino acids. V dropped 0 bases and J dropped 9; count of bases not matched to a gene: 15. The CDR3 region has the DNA TGCGCCAGCAGCTTGGGGTCCGTGGCGGGGGTTTTCGTTGAGCAGTTCTTC. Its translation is CASSLGSVAGVFVEQFF.